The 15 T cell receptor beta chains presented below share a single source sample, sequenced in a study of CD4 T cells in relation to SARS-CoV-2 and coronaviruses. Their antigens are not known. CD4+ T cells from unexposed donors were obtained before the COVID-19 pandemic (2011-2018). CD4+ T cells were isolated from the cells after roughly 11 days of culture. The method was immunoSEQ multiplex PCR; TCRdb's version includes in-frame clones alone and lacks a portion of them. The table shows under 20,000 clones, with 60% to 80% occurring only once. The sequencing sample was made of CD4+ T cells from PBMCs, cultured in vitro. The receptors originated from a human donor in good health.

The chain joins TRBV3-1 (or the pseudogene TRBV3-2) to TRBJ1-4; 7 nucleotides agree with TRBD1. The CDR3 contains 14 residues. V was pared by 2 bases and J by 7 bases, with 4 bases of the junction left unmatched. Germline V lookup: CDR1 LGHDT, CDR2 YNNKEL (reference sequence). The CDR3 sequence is CASSQYRGTEKLFF. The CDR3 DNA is TGTGCCAGCAGCCAATACAGGGGTACTGAAAAACTGTTTTTT.

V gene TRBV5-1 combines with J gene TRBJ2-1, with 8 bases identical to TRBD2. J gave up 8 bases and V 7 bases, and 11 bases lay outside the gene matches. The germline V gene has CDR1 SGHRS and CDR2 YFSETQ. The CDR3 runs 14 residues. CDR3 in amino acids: CASAATSASDEQFF. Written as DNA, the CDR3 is TGCGCCAGCGCGGCGACTAGCGCGTCGGATGAGCAGTTCTTC.

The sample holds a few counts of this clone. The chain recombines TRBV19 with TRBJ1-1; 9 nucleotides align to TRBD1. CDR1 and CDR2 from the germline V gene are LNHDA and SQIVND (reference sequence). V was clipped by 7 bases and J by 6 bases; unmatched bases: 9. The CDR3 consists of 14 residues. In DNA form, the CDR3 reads TGTGCCAGTAAGCTTCACCGGACAGGGGCTGAAGCTTTCTTT. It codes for CASKLHRTGAEAFF.

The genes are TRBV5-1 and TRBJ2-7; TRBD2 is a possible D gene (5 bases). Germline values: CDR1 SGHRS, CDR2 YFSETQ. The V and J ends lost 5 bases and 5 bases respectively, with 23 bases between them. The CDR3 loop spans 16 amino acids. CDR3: CASRPYPFGTGNEQYF. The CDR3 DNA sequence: TGCGCCAGCAGACCCTATCCCTTCGGTACGGGAAACGAGCAGTACTTC. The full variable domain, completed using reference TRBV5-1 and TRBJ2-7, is KAGVTQTPRYLIKTRGQQVTLSCSPISGHRSVSWYQQTPGQGLQFLFEYFSETQRNKGNFPGRFSGRQFSNSRSEMNVSTLELGDSALYLCASRPYPFGTGNEQYFGPGTRLTVT.

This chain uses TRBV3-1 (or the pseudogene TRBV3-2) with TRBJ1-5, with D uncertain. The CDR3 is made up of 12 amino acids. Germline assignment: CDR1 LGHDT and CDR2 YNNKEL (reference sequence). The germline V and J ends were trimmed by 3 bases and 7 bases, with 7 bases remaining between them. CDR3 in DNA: TGTGCCAGCAGCCAGAGCGAACAGCCCCAGCATTTT. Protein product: CASSQSEQPQHF.

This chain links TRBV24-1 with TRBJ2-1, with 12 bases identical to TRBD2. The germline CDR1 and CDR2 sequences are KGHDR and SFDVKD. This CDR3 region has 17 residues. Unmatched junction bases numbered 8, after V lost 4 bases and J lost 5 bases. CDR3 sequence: CATSEKGLAGFNNEQFF. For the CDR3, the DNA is TGTGCCACCAGTGAGAAAGGACTAGCGGGGTTCAACAATGAGCAGTTCTTC.

The CDR3 loop is CASSSAGTNEKLFF. The CDR3 DNA follows: TGTGCCAGCAGTTCCGCCGGTACTAATGAAAAACTGTTTTTT. The chain recombines TRBV28 with TRBJ1-4; D not certain. The germline gives CDR1 MDHEN, CDR2 SYDVKM. The CDR3 is 14 amino acids. Trimming left V 4 bases short and J 2 bases short, with 8 bases between.

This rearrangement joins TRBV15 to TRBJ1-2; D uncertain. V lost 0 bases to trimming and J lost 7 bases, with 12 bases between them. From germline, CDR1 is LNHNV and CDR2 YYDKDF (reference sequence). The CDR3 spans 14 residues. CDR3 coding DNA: TGTGCCACCAGCAGAGAGGGTGTAGGCGGTGGCTACACCTTC. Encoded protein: CATSREGVGGGYTF. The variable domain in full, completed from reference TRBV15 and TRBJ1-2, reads DAMVIQNPRYQVTQFGKPVTLSCSQTLNHNVMYWYQQKSSQAPKLLFHYYDKDFNNEADTPDNFQSRRPNTSFCFLDIRSPGLGDTAMYLCATSREGVGGGYTFGSGTRLTVV.

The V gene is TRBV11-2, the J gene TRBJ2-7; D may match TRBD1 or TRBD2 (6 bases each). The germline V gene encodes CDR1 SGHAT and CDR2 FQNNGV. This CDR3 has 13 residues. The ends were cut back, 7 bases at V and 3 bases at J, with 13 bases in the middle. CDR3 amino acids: CASTLGGHYEQYF. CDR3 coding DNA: TGTGCCAGCACCCTGGGGGGCCACTACGAGCAGTACTTC.

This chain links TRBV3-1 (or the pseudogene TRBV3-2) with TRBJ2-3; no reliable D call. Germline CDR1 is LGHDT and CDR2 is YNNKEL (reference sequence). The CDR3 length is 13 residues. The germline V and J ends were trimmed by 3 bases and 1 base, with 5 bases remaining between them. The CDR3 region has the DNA TGTGCCAGCAGCCACTTGGGCACAGATACGCAGTATTTT. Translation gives CASSHLGTDTQYF.

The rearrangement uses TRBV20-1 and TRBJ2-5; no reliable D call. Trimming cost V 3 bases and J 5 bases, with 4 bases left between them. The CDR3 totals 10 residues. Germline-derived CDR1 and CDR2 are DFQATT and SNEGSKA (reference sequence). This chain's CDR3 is CSASGETQYF. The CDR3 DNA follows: TGCAGTGCTAGTGGGGAGACCCAGTACTTC.

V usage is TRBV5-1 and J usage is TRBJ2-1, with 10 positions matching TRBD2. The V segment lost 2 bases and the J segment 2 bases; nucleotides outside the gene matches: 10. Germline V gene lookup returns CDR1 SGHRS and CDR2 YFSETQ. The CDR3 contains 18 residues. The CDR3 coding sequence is TGCGCCAGCAGCTTTGTGCTAGCGGGAGATGATCCCTACAATGAGCAGTTCTTC. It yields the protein CASSFVLAGDDPYNEQFF.

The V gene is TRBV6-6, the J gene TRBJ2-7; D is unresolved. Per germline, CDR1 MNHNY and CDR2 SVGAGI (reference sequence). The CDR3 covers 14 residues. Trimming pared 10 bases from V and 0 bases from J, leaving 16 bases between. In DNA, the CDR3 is TGTGCCACCCAGTGGTCTCGAGACTCCTACGAGCAGTACTTC. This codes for CATQWSRDSYEQYF.

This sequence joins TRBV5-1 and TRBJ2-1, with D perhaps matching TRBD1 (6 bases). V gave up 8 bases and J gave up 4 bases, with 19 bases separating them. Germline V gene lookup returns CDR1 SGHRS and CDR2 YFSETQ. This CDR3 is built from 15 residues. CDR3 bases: TGCGCCAGTGCTATCGAACCAGGGGCTTACAATGAGCAGTTCTTC. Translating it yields CASAIEPGAYNEQFF.

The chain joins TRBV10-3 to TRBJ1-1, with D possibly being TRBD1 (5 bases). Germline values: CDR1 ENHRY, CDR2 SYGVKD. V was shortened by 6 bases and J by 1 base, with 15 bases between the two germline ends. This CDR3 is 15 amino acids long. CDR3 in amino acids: CAIRFARDGNTEAFF. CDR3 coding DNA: TGTGCCATCAGGTTTGCACGGGACGGGAACACTGAAGCTTTCTTT.